The T cell receptor beta chain described here comes from a study of blood T cell repertoires in COVID-19. Study-wide background: Samples of COVID-19 (acute and convalescent) were obtained from the United States, Italy and Spain.

This CDR3 is 10 amino acids long. CDR1 is MDHEN, CDR2 SYDVKM, per germline. V was clipped by 4 bases and J by 5 bases, with 2 bases between them. In the original processing: Researchers report that nucleated cell counts were estimated from reference gene primer amplification. Measured with immunoSEQ multiplex PCR; TCRdb has only the in-frame clones, and not every one. That table supplies the V and J calls and clone size; D and trimming were determined from the DNA. The top ten clones hold 2.4% of a sample with around 130,000 clones, 80% to 90% of them seen once. In assigning cohorts, the study relied on participant-reported clinical history.

The chain uses TRBV28 and TRBJ2-5; D ambiguous. The TCR originated in a man in his forties with acute COVID-19. The specimen was PBMCs or T cells enriched from blood (not recorded which). CDR3 protein: CASSSETQYF. The CDR3 nucleotides read TGTGCCAGCAGTTCTGAGACCCAGTACTTC.